Below are 20 T cell receptor beta chains sequenced from a single sample in a study of cytomegalovirus exposure and HLA in healthy donors. Clones were read by immunoSEQ multiplex PCR, and TCRdb kept only the in-frame ones, dropping some. The table has around 60,000 clones, 90% to 97% seen once. The source material was PBMCs. The receptors stem from a woman aged 18-30 years in good health and CMV-seronegative.

V gene TRBV5-1 combines with J gene TRBJ2-7; perhaps TRBD2 as D (5 bases). The V end was cut by 4 bases, the J end by 6 bases, with 14 bases between. Germline CDR1 is SGHRS and CDR2 is YFSETQ. This CDR3 has 13 amino acids. Here the CDR3 DNA reads TGCGCCAGCAGCCCCCGGCGGGTTGGCGAGCAGTACTTC. It yields the protein CASSPRRVGEQYF.

This rearrangement joins TRBV5-1 to TRBJ2-2; TRBD2 aligns across 9 bases. Germline CDR1 is SGHRS and CDR2 is YFSETQ. V gave up 0 bases and J gave up 6 bases; unmatched junction bases: 6. The CDR3 sequence is 16 residues long. As DNA, the CDR3 is TGCGCCAGCAGCTTGGAGGGACTAGCCCTCTCCGGGGAGCTGTTTTTT. Encoded protein: CASSLEGLALSGELFF.

This clone was seen a single time. The V gene is TRBV6-5, the J gene TRBJ1-6; 9 bases map to TRBD1. The CDR3 is 15 amino acids. V trimming: 6 bases; J trimming: 7 bases; junction bases outside the gene matches: 7. Germline CDR1 is MNHEY and CDR2 is SVGAGI. The CDR3 loop reads CASSLPGQGNSPLHF. The CDR3 DNA reads TGTGCCAGCAGCCTACCGGGACAGGGCAATTCACCCCTCCACTTT.

The gene calls are TRBV18 and TRBJ2-7, with 10 bases aligning to TRBD1. The germline CDR1 and CDR2 sequences are KGHSH and LQKENI. This CDR3 has 18 amino acids. V shed 3 bases and J 3 bases; nucleotides not matched to a gene: 14. CDR3 coding DNA: TGTGCCAGCTCACCCCGGGACAGGGGCGAGGGCCAGCTCTACGAGCAGTACTTC. It translates to CASSPRDRGEGQLYEQYF.

This chain joins TRBV13 and TRBJ2-1; 10 nucleotides line up with TRBD2. Germline CDR1 and CDR2: PRHDT and FYEKMQ (reference sequence). Trimming took 5 bases from V and 10 from J; bases not matched to a gene: 11. This CDR3 region has 15 residues. CDR3 protein: CASSPSGGESSEQFF. The CDR3 DNA reads TGTGCCAGCAGCCCGAGCGGGGGGGAGTCCTCCGAGCAGTTCTTC.

This clone was counted a single time. This sequence joins TRBV28 and TRBJ1-2, with D perhaps matching TRBD1 (5 bases). V lost 7 bases, J lost 1 base, and 13 bases lay in between. Germline CDR1 reads MDHEN; CDR2 reads SYDVKM. This CDR3 has 14 amino acids. CDR3 loop: CASTGHPNNYGYTF. As DNA, the CDR3 is TGTGCCAGCACAGGACACCCGAATAACTATGGCTACACCTTC.

This sequence joins TRBV28 and TRBJ2-1, with D possibly TRBD2 on 6 matching bases. This CDR3 has 12 amino acids. With 6 bases removed from V and 6 bases from J, the gap between germline ends came to 9 bases. The germline V gene encodes CDR1 MDHEN and CDR2 SYDVKM. The DNA of the CDR3 is TGTGCCAGCAGCCCGGGGGTCAATGAGCAGTTCTTC. Translation gives CASSPGVNEQFF. The entire variable domain, with the rest obtained from reference TRBV28 and TRBJ2-1, is as follows: DVKVTQSSRYLVKRTGEKVFLECVQDMDHENMFWYRQDPGLGLRLIYFSYDVKMKEKGDIPEGYSVSREKKERFSLILESASTNQTSMYLCASSPGVNEQFFGPGTRLTVL.

This sequence joins TRBV2 and TRBJ2-1; D unclear. The CDR3 runs to 15 residues. Germline V gene sequence: CDR1 SNHLY, CDR2 FYNNEI. The ends were cut back, 10 bases at V and 0 bases at J, with 16 bases in the middle. The CDR3 protein is CATPRSPSSYNEQFF. In nucleotides, the CDR3 is TGTGCCACCCCGCGGTCCCCGAGCTCCTACAATGAGCAGTTCTTC.

The gene calls are TRBV7-9 and TRBJ1-1; D is undetermined. Germline V lookup: CDR1 SEHNR, CDR2 FQNEAQ (reference sequence). The CDR3 contains 15 residues. V lost 8 bases and J 1 base, leaving 17 bases between the germline ends. For the CDR3, the DNA is TGTGCCAGCGTCCCCCTAGGGAGGTCGAACACTGAAGCTTTCTTT. Encoded protein: CASVPLGRSNTEAFF.

As to this clone: One end of the junction varies from germline; a read error may be responsible. The rearrangement links TRBV30 to TRBJ2-3; D may be TRBD1 (5 bases). The CDR3 spans 11 residues. The germline CDR1 and CDR2 sequences are GTSNPN and SVGIG (reference sequence). The CDR3 DNA sequence: TGTGCCTGGAGTGCGGCAGGGAAGTGGGTATTT. Amino acids: CAWSAAGKWVF.

This clone was observed once. This sequence joins TRBV6-5 and TRBJ2-7, with TRBD2 matching over 8 bases. Germline V CDR1 and CDR2: MNHEY, SVGAGI. J lost 7 bases, V lost 6 bases, and 11 bases had no gene match. There are 14 residues in the CDR3. The CDR3 region has the DNA TGTGCCAGCAGCGGGGCGGGGGGCGCGAGGGAGCAGTACTTC. Its translation: CASSGAGGAREQYF.

The genes are TRBV28 and TRBJ2-7; tentative D call: TRBD2 (6 bases). Trimming took off 2 bases at V and 5 bases at J, with 10 bases between the two ends. This CDR3 has 13 residues. Germline CDR1 MDHEN, CDR2 SYDVKM. CDR3 nucleotide sequence: TGTGCCAGCAGTTTAGGAGGCGGGGACGAGCAGTACTTC. Translated, it gives CASSLGGGDEQYF.

The CDR3 DNA follows: TGTGCCAGCTCACCCCCCAGCCCTAGCTCTGGGGCCAACGTCCTGACTTTC. This codes for CASSPPSPSSGANVLTF. The V and J genes are TRBV18 and TRBJ2-6; D gene uncertain. Trimming left V 3 bases short and J 0 bases short, with 12 bases between. There are 17 residues in the CDR3. CDR1 and CDR2 (germline): KGHSH, LQKENI.

The rearrangement links TRBV2 to TRBJ2-6; D remains ambiguous. CDR3 length equals 13 residues. Per germline, CDR1 SNHLY and CDR2 FYNNEI. Trimming took off 6 bases at V and 1 base at J, with 4 bases between the two ends. The CDR3 sequence: CASSLSGANVLTF. CDR3 nucleotides: TGTGCCAGCAGCTTGTCTGGGGCCAACGTCCTGACTTTC.

This chain joins TRBV18 and TRBJ1-2, with D perhaps TRBD1 (5 bases). V lost 11 bases to trimming and J lost 8 bases, with 21 bases between them. Germline CDR1 and CDR2: KGHSH and LQKENI. The CDR3 contains 13 residues. DNA of the CDR3: TGTGCCGGCCGACCAGGGACTACAAAGGGCTACACCTTC. This gives the protein CAGRPGTTKGYTF.

J is TRBJ2-2 and V is TRBV15; TRBD2 agrees at 8 bases. J gave up 4 bases and V 5 bases, and 6 bases lay outside the gene matches. This CDR3 has 15 residues. Germline-derived CDR1 and CDR2 are LNHNV and YYDKDF (reference sequence). CDR3: CATSQYRGGTGELFF. CDR3 bases: TGTGCCACCAGCCAATACCGGGGGGGCACCGGGGAGCTGTTTTTT.

The chain joins TRBV4-3 to TRBJ2-5; a possible D gene is TRBD1 (6 bases). This CDR3 has 14 residues. V lost 0 bases, J lost 4 bases, and 9 bases lay in between. Germline V gives CDR1 LGHNA, CDR2 YSLEER. This CDR3 is CASSQDVRGETQYF. CDR3 DNA sequence: TGCGCCAGCAGCCAAGATGTCAGGGGAGAGACCCAGTACTTC.

The chain carries TRBV15 and TRBJ2-6; D gene ambiguous. This CDR3 region has 15 residues. Germline CDR1 LNHNV, CDR2 YYDKDF (reference sequence). Deletions cut 3 bases from V and 0 bases from J, with 6 bases between. CDR3 loop: CATSSPISGANVLTF. The CDR3 region has the DNA TGTGCCACCAGCAGTCCTATCTCTGGGGCCAACGTCCTGACTTTC.

This clone has only one observation. This rearrangement joins TRBV4-2 to TRBJ2-3; 10 bases map to TRBD2. There are 17 residues in the CDR3. V gave up 0 bases and J gave up 4 bases; unmatched junction bases: 7. Germline CDR1 is LGHNA and CDR2 is YNFKEQ. The CDR3 loop reads CASSQDPLAGVADTQYF. The DNA of the CDR3 is TGTGCCAGCAGCCAAGATCCCCTAGCGGGAGTGGCAGATACGCAGTATTTT.

The chain combines TRBV15 with TRBJ2-1; D may be TRBD2 (6 bases). Trimming pared 1 base from V and 9 bases from J, leaving 7 bases between. From germline, CDR1 is LNHNV and CDR2 YYDKDF (reference sequence). This CDR3 is 12 amino acids long. The CDR3 here is CATSRVGGEQFF. The CDR3 DNA follows: TGTGCCACCAGCAGAGTGGGGGGTGAGCAGTTCTTC.